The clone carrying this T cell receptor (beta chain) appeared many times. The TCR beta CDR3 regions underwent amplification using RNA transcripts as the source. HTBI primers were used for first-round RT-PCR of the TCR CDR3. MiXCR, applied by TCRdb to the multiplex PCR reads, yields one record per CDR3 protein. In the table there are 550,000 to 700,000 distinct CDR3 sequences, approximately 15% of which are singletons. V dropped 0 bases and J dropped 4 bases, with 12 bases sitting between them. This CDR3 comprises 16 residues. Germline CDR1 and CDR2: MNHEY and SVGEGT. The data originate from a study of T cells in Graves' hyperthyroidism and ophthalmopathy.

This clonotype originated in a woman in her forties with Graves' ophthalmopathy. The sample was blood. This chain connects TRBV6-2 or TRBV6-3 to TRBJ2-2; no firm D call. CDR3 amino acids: CASSYSFETLTGELFF. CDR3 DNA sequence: TGTGCCAGCAGTTACTCATTCGAGACCCTCACCGGGGAGCTGTTTTTT.